The 27 T cell receptor beta chains below come from one sample, sequenced in a study of radiotherapy plus CTLA-4 blockade in lung cancer. The assay was immunoSEQ multiplex PCR, and TCRdb's table has in-frame clones only and misses some. Of some 90,000 clones listed, about four fifths are singletons. The material was peripheral blood, obtained from a patient treated with radiotherapy plus ipilimumab. The source of these receptors is a human donor with non-small cell lung cancer who had stable disease on radiotherapy plus ipilimumab.

The gene calls are TRBV5-1 and TRBJ2-3, with 7 bases matching TRBD2. Unmatched junction bases numbered 21, after V lost 5 bases and J lost 3 bases. The CDR3 is 19 residues long. Germline CDR1 reads SGHRS; CDR2 reads YFSETQ. The CDR3 protein is CASSSDLSGAHGRTDTQYF. In DNA form, the CDR3 reads TGCGCCAGCAGTTCGGACTTAAGCGGGGCCCATGGGAGGACAGATACGCAGTATTTT.

This clone showed up just a few times. The chain links TRBV19 to TRBJ2-4; D perhaps matches TRBD2 (6 bases). This CDR3 comprises 15 residues. V lost 3 bases and J lost 7, with 16 bases in between. Per the germline V gene, CDR1 is LNHDA and CDR2 is SQIVND (reference sequence). The CDR3 DNA follows: TGTGCCAGTAGTATGCGAAATATGGGGGGTAACATTCAGTACTTC. Its translation is CASSMRNMGGNIQYF.

The V call is TRBV28, the J call TRBJ1-2; the D gene is possibly TRBD1 (5 bases). V lost 1 base and J lost 1, with 10 bases in between. The CDR3 is 15 amino acids. In germline, CDR1 is MDHEN, CDR2 SYDVKM. CDR3 bases: TGTGCCAGCAGTTTATCAGGGCAGATTAACTATGGCTACACCTTC. As protein: CASSLSGQINYGYTF.

The chain carries TRBV5-4 and TRBJ2-7, with D maybe TRBD1 (6 bases). Trimming took 6 bases from V and 1 from J, leaving 14 bases between them. This CDR3 comprises 14 residues. Per germline, CDR1 SGHNT and CDR2 YYREEE (reference sequence). The CDR3 region is CASNPQGRSYEQYF. DNA of the CDR3: TGTGCCAGCAACCCACAGGGTCGATCCTACGAGCAGTACTTC.

This chain joins TRBV5-1 and TRBJ1-4; no reliable D call. The length of the CDR3 is 11 residues. CDR1 is SGHRS and CDR2 is YFSETQ in the germline V gene. V was pared by 0 bases and J by 12 bases, with 6 bases between. Here the CDR3 reads CASSLEDELFF. The CDR3 nucleotides read TGCGCCAGCAGCTTGGAGGACGAACTGTTTTTT. The variable domain in full, with the rest retrieved from reference TRBV5-1 and TRBJ1-4, is KAGVTQTPRYLIKTRGQQVTLSCSPISGHRSVSWYQQTPGQGLQFLFEYFSETQRNKGNFPGRFSGRQFSNSRSEMNVSTLELGDSALYLCASSLEDELFFGSGTQLSVL.

The rearrangement joins TRBV7-9 to TRBJ2-5; D unresolved. Trimming left V 5 bases short and J 4 bases short, with 11 bases between. The CDR3 length is 13 residues. Germline lookup yields CDR1 SEHNR and CDR2 FQNEAQ (reference sequence). CDR3 protein: CASSPQVVETQYF. As DNA, the CDR3 is TGTGCCAGCAGCCCGCAGGTTGTAGAGACCCAGTACTTC.

This rearrangement joins TRBV9 to TRBJ2-2; D is perhaps TRBD1 or TRBD2 (5 bases each). Per the germline V gene, CDR1 is SGDLS and CDR2 is YYNGEE. The V end lost 6 bases, the J end lost 0 bases, and 9 bases lay between the germline ends. The CDR3 spans 14 residues. CDR3 nucleotide sequence: TGTGCCAGCACTCTGGGGGCGAACACCGGGGAGCTGTTTTTT. Its protein is CASTLGANTGELFF.

In this sample, this clone turned up once. In nucleotides, the CDR3 is TGTGCCTGGAGTACAGGGCGGGTCTCTGGAAACACCATATATTTT. Its protein product is CAWSTGRVSGNTIYF. The chain links TRBV30 to TRBJ1-3; tentative D call: TRBD1 (6 bases). V shed 2 bases and J shed 0 bases, with 11 bases lying between them. CDR3 length: 15 amino acids. The germline V gene encodes CDR1 GTSNPN and CDR2 SVGIG (reference sequence).

This clone was counted a few times. V is TRBV6-1 and J is TRBJ1-2, with 8 bases matching TRBD1. CDR3 length equals 13 residues. Trimming removed 5 bases from V and 3 bases from J; junction bases left unmatched: 2. Per germline, CDR1 MNHNS and CDR2 SASEGT. CDR3 DNA sequence: TGTGCCAGCAGTCCAGGGGGCTACTATGGCTACACCTTC. It is translated as CASSPGGYYGYTF.

V is TRBV14 and J is TRBJ2-2; D gene uncertain. This CDR3 contains 15 residues. V gave up 0 bases and J gave up 1 base, with 6 bases separating them. Germline-derived CDR1 and CDR2 are SGHDN and FVKESK. Here the CDR3 reads CASSQDDRNTGELFF. The CDR3 bases are TGTGCCAGCAGCCAAGATGATAGGAACACCGGGGAGCTGTTTTTT.

The J gene is TRBJ1-2, the V gene TRBV7-2; D gene ambiguous. V gave up 4 bases and J gave up 5 bases, with 14 bases separating them. The CDR3 spans 14 residues. Germline V CDR1 and CDR2: SGHTA, FQGNSA. The CDR3 region is CASSYDMLGYGYTF. The CDR3 DNA is TGTGCCAGCAGCTACGACATGCTTGGGTATGGCTACACCTTC.

CDR3 sequence reads: CASSQEASGSSTDTQYF. The DNA for the CDR3 is TGCGCCAGCAGCCAAGAGGCTAGCGGGAGTAGCACAGATACGCAGTATTTT. The chain joins TRBV4-1 to TRBJ2-3; 10 bases are shared with TRBD2. V dropped 0 bases and J dropped 0; count of bases not matched to a gene: 3. Germline V gene sequence: CDR1 MGHRA, CDR2 YSYEKL. The CDR3 totals 17 residues.

The chain is built from TRBV28 and TRBJ1-3, with D hard to call. This CDR3 is 13 amino acids long. Germline V gene sequence: CDR1 MDHEN, CDR2 SYDVKM. Trimming removed 6 bases from V and 0 bases from J, with 6 bases in between. CDR3 amino acids: CASSIHSGNTIYF. The CDR3 nucleotides read TGTGCCAGCAGCATCCACTCTGGAAACACCATATATTTT. Variable domain in full (rest from reference TRBV28 and TRBJ1-3): DVKVTQSSRYLVKRTGEKVFLECVQDMDHENMFWYRQDPGLGLRLIYFSYDVKMKEKGDIPEGYSVSREKKERFSLILESASTNQTSMYLCASSIHSGNTIYFGEGSWLTVV.

V gene TRBV28 combines with J gene TRBJ1-6; 11 nucleotides align to TRBD1. The CDR3 extends over 16 amino acids. Germline V gives CDR1 MDHEN, CDR2 SYDVKM. Trimming removed 6 bases from V and 9 bases from J; junction bases left unmatched: 10. CDR3 region: CASSPGQGAFSSPLHF. In nucleotides, the CDR3 is TGTGCCAGCAGCCCAGGACAGGGGGCATTTAGTTCACCCCTCCACTTT.

This sequence joins TRBV28 and TRBJ1-3; D possibly corresponds to TRBD1 (6 bases). V was shortened by 3 bases and J by 2 bases, with 14 bases between the two germline ends. The length of the CDR3 is 16 residues. The germline CDR1 and CDR2 sequences are MDHEN and SYDVKM. CDR3 sequence reads: CASSFQRGAPGNTIYF. CDR3 DNA sequence: TGTGCCAGCAGTTTTCAGAGGGGGGCCCCTGGAAACACCATATATTTT.

This clone was counted a few times. The J gene is TRBJ1-2, the V gene TRBV10-3, with a weak D call TRBD1 (5 bases). The ends were cut back, 2 bases at V and 8 bases at J, with 12 bases in the middle. CDR1 ENHRY and CDR2 SYGVKD come from the germline V gene. This CDR3 is 13 amino acids long. CDR3 amino acids: CAISEGHKGGYTF. Here the CDR3 DNA reads TGTGCCATCAGTGAGGGACATAAGGGGGGCTACACCTTC.

This clone has only one observation. CDR3 sequence: CASRAISNEQYF. CDR3 coding DNA: TGTGCCAGCAGGGCGATTAGCAACGAGCAGTACTTC. The V and J genes are TRBV2 and TRBJ2-7; unclear D gene. Per germline, CDR1 SNHLY and CDR2 FYNNEI. The CDR3 length is 12 residues. Trimming shortened V by 6 bases and J by 5 bases, and 11 bases separated the two germline ends. Full variable domain (missing parts from reference TRBV2 and TRBJ2-7): EPEVTQTPSHQVTQMGQEVILRCVPISNHLYFYWYRQILGQKVEFLVSFYNNEISEKSEIFDDQFSVERPDGSNFTLKIRSTKLEDSAMYFCASRAISNEQYFGPGTRLTVT.

This chain uses TRBV7-8 with TRBJ2-7, with D possibly matching TRBD2 (6 bases). This CDR3 is 14 amino acids long. The V and J ends lost 1 base and 4 bases respectively, with 11 bases between them. The germline V gene encodes CDR1 SGHVS and CDR2 FQNEAQ. CDR3 protein: CASSLVAGSYEQYF. DNA of the CDR3: TGTGCCAGCAGCTTAGTGGCGGGATCGTACGAGCAGTACTTC.

This sequence joins TRBV6-1 and TRBJ2-1; D is perhaps TRBD2 (6 bases). This CDR3 region has 14 residues. Germline CDR1 reads MNHNS; CDR2 reads SASEGT. Trimming cost V 3 bases and J 6 bases, with 12 bases left between them. As DNA, the CDR3 is TGTGCCAGCAGTGATGGCTGGCGGGGCAATGAGCAGTTCTTC. Translation gives CASSDGWRGNEQFF.

This chain links TRBV5-6 with TRBJ2-7, with D possibly TRBD2 on 5 matching bases. The CDR3 totals 13 residues. Germline CDR1 is SGHDT and CDR2 is YYEEEE. Trimming cost V 4 bases and J 6 bases, with 14 bases left between them. DNA of the CDR3: TGTGCCAGCAGCCGCGAGGGCGTCTTCGAGCAGTACTTC. Protein sequence: CASSREGVFEQYF.

The rearrangement joins TRBV5-6 to TRBJ1-1; D is unclear. V lost 5 bases and J lost 1, with 12 bases in between. The CDR3 length is 14 residues. Germline V lookup: CDR1 SGHDT, CDR2 YYEEEE. The CDR3, as DNA: TGTGCCAGCAGGGCCGGATACGGGAACACTGAAGCTTTCTTT. It translates to CASRAGYGNTEAFF.

The chain is built from TRBV6-1 and TRBJ2-2; D ambiguous. Deletions cut 11 bases from V and 0 bases from J, with 13 bases between. This CDR3 comprises 14 residues. Germline loops: CDR1 MNHNS, CDR2 SASEGT. The CDR3 DNA is TGTGCCGGAGACGGACGTTCGAACACCGGGGAGCTGTTTTTT. This encodes CAGDGRSNTGELFF.

J is TRBJ1-5 and V is TRBV27; TRBD1 matches at 10 bases. With 5 bases clipped from V and 1 base from J, the junction kept 5 bases outside the gene matches. Germline V gene data show CDR1 as MNHEY and CDR2 as SMNVEV (reference sequence). The CDR3 totals 16 residues. The CDR3 reads CASSPWTGGSNQPQHF. CDR3 DNA sequence: TGTGCCAGCAGTCCCTGGACAGGGGGAAGCAATCAGCCCCAGCATTTT.

V usage is TRBV7-9 and J usage is TRBJ2-1; 11 nucleotides align to TRBD2. This CDR3 has 14 residues. Trimming removed 8 bases from V and 6 bases from J; junction bases left unmatched: 6. CDR1 and CDR2 (germline): SEHNR, FQNEAQ (reference sequence). The CDR3 here is CASHLSGGANEQFF. Here the CDR3 DNA reads TGTGCCAGCCATCTTAGCGGGGGGGCCAATGAGCAGTTCTTC.

The V and J genes are TRBV5-1 and TRBJ2-2; D not resolved. This CDR3 is 16 amino acids long. Trimming removed 2 bases from V and 0 bases from J, with 11 bases in between. In germline, CDR1 is SGHRS, CDR2 YFSETQ. CDR3 DNA: TGCGCCAGCAGCTTTTTTGGTCCATCGAACACCGGGGAGCTGTTTTTT. Its protein product is CASSFFGPSNTGELFF. The full variable domain, with the rest looked up from reference TRBV5-1 and TRBJ2-2, is KAGVTQTPRYLIKTRGQQVTLSCSPISGHRSVSWYQQTPGQGLQFLFEYFSETQRNKGNFPGRFSGRQFSNSRSEMNVSTLELGDSALYLCASSFFGPSNTGELFFGEGSRLTVL.

The V gene is TRBV7-3, the J gene TRBJ2-3; weak D call: TRBD2 (5 bases). The CDR3 runs 13 residues. The germline CDR1 and CDR2 sequences are SGHTA and FQGTGA. The ends were cut back, 5 bases at V and 6 bases at J, with 12 bases in the middle. The CDR3 sequence: CASSPGGWDTQYF. Here the CDR3 DNA reads TGTGCCAGCAGCCCCGGAGGATGGGATACGCAGTATTTT.

The rearrangement links TRBV6-1 to TRBJ1-2; D not resolved. Germline V CDR1 and CDR2: MNHNS, SASEGT. Trimming cost V 2 bases and J 1 base, with 5 bases left between them. The CDR3 runs 13 residues. Written as DNA, the CDR3 is TGTGCCAGCAGTGAAAGCAGTAACTATGGCTACACCTTC. Protein product: CASSESSNYGYTF.